The clone carrying this T cell receptor beta chain was found a few times. The antigen is unknown. Produced via immunoSEQ multiplex PCR; TCRdb's table is partial and in-frame only. The table lists about 58,000 clones, about 81% of them singletons. Trimming removed 4 bases from V and 5 bases from J, with 15 bases in between. Germline V gene data show CDR1 as SGDLS and CDR2 as YYNGEE. The CDR3 has 14 residues. The record originates from a study of a mutant IDH1 vaccine in newly diagnosed glioma. At the level of the study: Investigators started vaccination 4-6 weeks after radiotherapy alone, or with temozolomide cycles.

Time point noted: week 5, during vaccination. Each dose of the vaccine consisted of 300 ug of mutant IDH1 20-mer peptide, with topical imiquimod. The donors' diagnosis was new WHO grade 3 or 4 astrocytoma that was IDH1-mutant and ATRX-lost. The sequence came from a woman in her 50s with glioma. Sequences were derived from PBMCs, sampled from a glioma patient whose treatment included an IDH1 peptide vaccine. The chain couples TRBV9 to TRBJ1-1; tentative D call: TRBD1 (5 bases). The CDR3 loop reads CASSSGGVETEAFF. In nucleotides, the CDR3 is TGTGCCAGCAGCAGCGGAGGGGTGGAGACTGAAGCTTTCTTT.